These T cell receptor beta chains were read from a single sample in a study of shared clonotypes between healthy human individuals. Method: immunoSEQ multiplex PCR; TCRdb's copy keeps in-frame clones and lacks some. The table includes more than 2 million clones, over 85% detected once. Sequenced input: naive CD8+ T cells sorted from blood. These receptors were taken from a man in his late teens or twenties in good health. The CDR3 runs from the conserved cysteine through the conserved F or W. D genes are given only for firm matches. Some rows have no size entry. The others give once, few or many, or a class for an expanded clone.

>NA|16|TRBV11-2|NA|TRBJ2-7
TGTGCCAGCAGCTTTCACCGGGACCAGGGGGGCGGAGAGCAGTACTTC
CASSFHRDQGGGEQYF
>NA|10|TRBV2|few|TRBJ2-7
TGTGCCAGCAGCCACAACGAGGATTACTTC
CASSHNEDYF
>NA|17|TRBV2|NA|TRBJ2-1
TGTGCCAGCAGTGAAGGCCCGGGTCCGATCGAATACAATGAGCAGTTCTTC
CASSEGPGPIEYNEQFF
>NA|12|TRBV5-1|NA|TRBJ2-3
TGCGCCAGCAGCTTAGACACAGATACGCAGTATTTT
CASSLDTDTQYF
>NA|15|TRBV27|NA|TRBJ1-2
TGTGCCAGCAGTTTGGGGGGCCATGGGACCTATGGCTACACCTTC
CASSLGGHGTYGYTF
>TRBD1|15|TRBV13|once|TRBJ1-2
TGTGCCAGCAGCTCTCGGACAGGGTCCGTAGGTGACTACACCTTC
CASSSRTGSVGDYTF
>TRBD2|16|TRBV27|NA|TRBJ2-1
TGTGCCAGCAGTTCACTAGGGGTAGCGGGCCACAATGAGCAGTTCTTC
CASSSLGVAGHNEQFF
>NA|16|TRBV30|NA|TRBJ2-1
TGTGCCTGGAGTGTACCAACAGGTCCATCCTACAATGAGCAGTTCTTC
CAWSVPTGPSYNEQFF
>TRBD2|15|TRBV9|NA|TRBJ2-3
TGTGCCAGCAGCGTAGCCGGACTAGCGGGGGATACGCAGTATTTT
CASSVAGLAGDTQYF
>NA|13|TRBV9|NA|TRBJ2-2
TGTGCCAGCAGCGAGGGCGGTTCCGGGGAGCTGTTTTTT
CASSEGGSGELFF
>NA|13|TRBV7-6|NA|TRBJ1-5
TGTGCCAGCAGCTTAGCTTGGAATCAGCCCCAGCATTTT
CASSLAWNQPQHF
>TRBD1|16|TRBV2|NA|TRBJ1-4
TGTGCCAGCAGTCCCGGGACAGAAGCAACTAATGAAAAACTGTTTTTT
CASSPGTEATNEKLFF
>NA|16|TRBV25-1|NA|TRBJ2-5
TGTGCCAGCAGTGAATCGGTACGGGAGTGGATGGAGACCCAGTACTTC
CASSESVREWMETQYF
>TRBD1|17|TRBV14|NA|TRBJ2-7
TGTGCCAGCAGCCAAGTCCGGGACAGGAGTCGGTCCTACGAGCAGTACTTC
CASSQVRDRSRSYEQYF
>NA|11|TRBV5-8|NA|TRBJ2-7
TGTGCCAGCAGCTTGTTGGTGCAGCAGTACTTC
CASSLLVQQYF
>TRBD1|17|TRBV9|NA|TRBJ2-3
TGTGCCAGCAGCGATCCAGACAGGGAGTCTAGCACAGATACGCAGTATTTT
CASSDPDRESSTDTQYF
>TRBD2|17|TRBV11-2|NA|TRBJ2-7
TGTGCCAGCAGCACCCGACTAGCGGGAGTTCCTATCTACGAGCAGTACTTC
CASSTRLAGVPIYEQYF
>TRBD2|17|TRBV11-2|NA|TRBJ2-5
TGTGCCAGCAGCTTAGAGGGACTAGCGGGAGTTCAAGAGACCCAGTACTTC
CASSLEGLAGVQETQYF
>NA|12|TRBV19|NA|TRBJ1-5
TGTGCCAGAGCAAGGACGGTTCAGCCCCAGCATTTT
CARARTVQPQHF
>NA|14|TRBV7-9|NA|TRBJ2-6
TGTGCCAGCAGCCTAAGCTCTGGGGCCAACGTCCTGACTTTC
CASSLSSGANVLTF
>NA|15|TRBV27|NA|TRBJ2-3
TGTGCCAGCAGTTTATCCCGGGGGAGCACAGATACGCAGTATTTT
CASSLSRGSTDTQYF
>TRBD2|13|TRBV27|NA|TRBJ2-7
TGTGCCAGCGGAACTAGCGGGGGGCTCGAGCAGTACTTC
CASGTSGGLEQYF
>TRBD2|14|TRBV10-2|NA|TRBJ2-7
TGCGCCAGCAGTGAGGGACTAGCGGGCTACGAGCAGTACTTC
CASSEGLAGYEQYF
>NA|12|TRBV4-1|NA|TRBJ2-5
TGCGCCTCCAGCAAGTCCCCAGAGACCCAGTACTTC
CASSKSPETQYF
>TRBD1|15|TRBV2|NA|TRBJ2-7
TGTGCCAGCAGTCAACCGGGACAGTTCTTCTACGAGCAGTACTTC
CASSQPGQFFYEQYF
>TRBD2|16|TRBV27|NA|TRBJ2-7
TGTGCCAGCAGTTTTATGAGTCTAGCGGGAGCATACGAGCAGTACTTC
CASSFMSLAGAYEQYF
>TRBD1|13|TRBV11-2|NA|TRBJ2-1
TGTGCCAGCAGCTACACAGGGGAGAATGAGCAGTTCTTC
CASSYTGENEQFF
>TRBD1|14|TRBV29-1|NA|TRBJ2-7
TGCAGCGTTGACCCTGGGACAGGGATCTCCGAGCAGTACTTC
CSVDPGTGISEQYF
>NA|16|TRBV13|NA|TRBJ2-1
TGTGCCAGCAGCTCAAGCCTGGCAGTGTCCTACAATGAGCAGTTCTTC
CASSSSLAVSYNEQFF
>NA|14|TRBV2|NA|TRBJ2-7
TGTGCCAGCAGTGACGTGCAGAGCTCCTACGAGCAGTACTTC
CASSDVQSSYEQYF
>TRBD1|15|TRBV13|NA|TRBJ2-7
TGTGCCAGCAGCTTTCTCGGGACAGGGGAATCCGAGCAGTACTTC
CASSFLGTGESEQYF
>TRBD2|16|TRBV4-3|NA|TRBJ2-1
TGCGCCAGCAGCCAAGATCTTGGCGGGAGAACTAATGAGCAGTTCTTC
CASSQDLGGRTNEQFF
>NA|14|TRBV27|NA|TRBJ2-5
TGTGCCAGCACGGGTACAGGGACCGGAGAGACCCAGTACTTC
CASTGTGTGETQYF
>TRBD1|13|TRBV5-4|NA|TRBJ2-4
TGTGCCAGCAGCCCCTGGACAGGGGACATTCAGTACTTC
CASSPWTGDIQYF
>TRBD1|14|TRBV27|NA|TRBJ1-1
TGTGCCAGCAGTTTAACAGGGGTGAACACTGAAGCTTTCTTT
CASSLTGVNTEAFF